This entry lists 4 T cell receptor beta chains sequenced from one sample in a study of blood T cell repertoires in COVID-19. Sequenced by immunoSEQ multiplex PCR; TCRdb stores in-frame clones only, minus some. This sample has fewer than 85,000 clones, with over 85% found just once. Sequenced sample: peripheral blood. These receptors were taken from a man aged 50-60 years with active COVID-19.

The chain couples TRBV5-6 to TRBJ1-1, with D unclear. Trimming took 4 bases from V and 4 from J, leaving 14 bases between them. Germline lookup yields CDR1 SGHDT and CDR2 YYEEEE. The CDR3 spans 14 residues. CDR3 in amino acids: CASSDRVLGTEAFF. The CDR3 DNA is TGTGCCAGCAGCGATCGGGTCCTGGGCACTGAAGCTTTCTTT.

This chain links TRBV6-6 with TRBJ1-2; 10 bases map to TRBD1. CDR3 length: 17 amino acids. V gave up 5 bases and J gave up 0 bases; unmatched junction bases: 9. Germline CDR1 reads MNHNY; CDR2 reads SVGAGI (reference sequence). CDR3 nucleotides: TGTGCCAGCAGTCCCCGACAGGGGGCCACAACTAACTATGGCTACACCTTC. Translation gives CASSPRQGATTNYGYTF.

The gene calls are TRBV4-3 and TRBJ2-1; 7 bases align to TRBD2. The CDR3 runs 16 residues. Germline V CDR1 and CDR2: LGHNA, YSLEER. Trimming at V came to 3 bases and at J to 5 bases, leaving 10 bases not matched to a gene. CDR3 nucleotide sequence: TGCGCCAGCAGCCAGGGGCGAGCGGGGAGAAACAATGAGCAGTTCTTC. The encoded protein is CASSQGRAGRNNEQFF.

This chain connects TRBV20-1 to TRBJ1-1, with a tentative D call TRBD1 (6 bases). Germline CDR1 reads DFQATT; CDR2 reads SNEGSKA (reference sequence). The CDR3 is made up of 11 amino acids. Trimming cost V 4 bases and J 6 bases, with 9 bases left between them. The CDR3 spells CSATGGPEAFF. The CDR3 bases are TGCAGTGCTACCGGGGGGCCTGAAGCTTTCTTT.